This section outlines one TCR beta chain sequence together with its context. What it recognizes is unknown. The data were obtained in a study of PD-1 blockade in mismatch repair-deficient tumors. Study as a whole: Patients had approximately 13 mismatch repair-deficient cancer types and were previously treated and progressing.

Time point noted: approximately ten-day in vitro stimulation with candidate mutation-associated neoantigen peptide 1. Mismatch repair deficiency was confirmed in all patients, by PCR or immunohistochemistry. A roughly ten-day in vitro culture was run per each of 7 or 8 reactive peptides. Assay: immunoSEQ multiplex PCR; the TCRdb copy retains only in-frame clones and omits some. The sample records some 9,700 clones, more than 85% being singletons. With V trimmed by 3 bases and J by 4 bases, 9 bases remained unmatched. This CDR3 is built from 15 residues. Germline CDR1 and CDR2: MRHNA and SNTAGT. This clonotype was sampled from an adult with mismatch repair-deficient cancer. The sequencing here drew on cells cultured in vitro, taken from a patient treated with pembrolizumab. The chain is built from TRBV6-4 and TRBJ2-7; 7 bases agree with TRBD2. The CDR3, as DNA: TGTGCCAGCAGTGAGAGAGCGGGGCCACCTTACGAGCAGTACTTC. Translating gives CASSERAGPPYEQYF.